This TCR beta chain was sequenced for a study of sequential checkpoint blockade in melanoma (dated by TCRdb to about 2019). Looking at the study overall: Using 1:1 randomization, the trial assigned patients either to first-line nivolumab followed by ipilimumab (arm A) or to ipilimumab followed by nivolumab (arm B). Maintenance nivolumab came after both trial sequences. The paper as a whole reports these results and caveats: Larger, independent patient cohorts are needed to validate the response-prediction model that combines TCR metrics and mutation burden.

With regard to this clone: Its cognate antigen has yet to be identified. The sample holds no much larger clone one base away, and base qualities are not on file.

The meaning of the sample's treatment or condition label: randomized to nivolumab then ipilimumab (arm A) or the reverse (arm B). Prior DNA-damaging chemotherapy had not been received by any trial patient. On a FACS Aria II flow cytometer, live CD3+CD8+ cells that were negative for CD19 and CD56 were sorted from thawed PBMCs. Samples came from patients with melanoma in CheckMate 064, a randomized, open-label phase II trial of sequential checkpoint blockade. Peripheral blood mononuclear cells were obtained through leukapheresis, purified using Ficoll-Paque, and frozen in human serum containing approximately 9.1% DMSO. Right after sorting, the blood CD3+CD8+ cells were verified to be >95% pure, and DNA extraction followed. The CDR3 has 15 amino acids, counting the end cysteine and phenylalanine. Solely the CDR3 DNA is kept, with 45 bases framed from the first base. Looking up the germline V gene yields CDR1 LGHNA and CDR2 YNFKEQ. V lost 2 bases and J lost 5 bases, and the count of bases not matched to a germline gene is 3.

TCRbeta CDR3 regions were immunosequenced from genomic DNA with the immunoSEQ Assay. Before high-throughput sequencing, genomic DNA was amplified using bias-controlled multiplex PCR. The original methods were these. To quantify the absolute abundance of each unique TCRbeta CDR3 region, the sequences were collapsed and filtered. Clonality, defined as 1 minus Pielou's evenness, was calculated using only productive rearrangements. Clones with significantly greater frequencies in on-treatment versus baseline samples were identified using a previously published method. The table was pulled from immuneACCESS by TCRdb, which kept in-frame rearrangements only. Such tables lose some clones; where checked, under half of the loss comes from unresolved V genes, and the rest has no known cause. Clonal size and the V and J genes are those of that table, whereas D and trimming came from the DNA. The sample contains roughly 5,000 clones, around 75% of them found a single time. The leading ten clones occupy around half of the sample.

This sample comprised CD8+ T cells sorted from blood (inferred from file names), obtained from a patient given nivolumab and ipilimumab in sequence. The chain is encoded by TRBV4-2 joined to TRBJ2-1; TRBD2 lines up with 10 middle nucleotides. This clonotype was sampled from a human patient with melanoma. Some clones in this sample may be carry-over from other donors' samples. The CDR3 reads CASSQRAGGDNEQFF. The nucleotides are TGTGCCAGCAGCCAAAGAGCGGGGGGGGACAATGAGCAGTTCTTC.